This is a list of T cell receptor beta chains from one sample in a study of a mutant IDH1 vaccine in newly diagnosed glioma. Sequenced by immunoSEQ multiplex PCR; TCRdb stores in-frame clones only, minus some. Of some 100,000 clones detected, under 90% appear once; the ten largest clones hold under 8%. Source: PBMCs, taken from a glioma patient treated with radiotherapy, temozolomide or both. The receptors were sampled from a woman aged 45-65 years with glioma. Both conserved end residues are part of each CDR3. D genes are given only for firm matches. Size is omitted from some rows. Given values are once, few, many or a class for expanded clones.

size	D	V	J	CDR3	DNA
few	TRBD2	TRBV6-6	TRBJ2-1	CASSFSGRTYNEQFF	TGTGCCAGCAGTTTCAGCGGGAGGACCTACAATGAGCAGTTCTTC
.	.	TRBV27	TRBJ1-4	CASSSWASGEKLFF	TGTGCCAGCAGTTCCTGGGCTTCGGGAGAAAAACTGTTTTTT
.	.	TRBV9	TRBJ1-2	CASSSSYRDGGYTF	TGTGCCAGCAGCTCTTCTTACAGGGATGGGGGCTACACCTTC
.	.	TRBV19	TRBJ2-6	CASSILGRSSGANVLTF	TGTGCCAGTAGTATTCTAGGACGGAGCTCTGGGGCCAACGTCCTGACTTTC
.	TRBD1	TRBV29-1	TRBJ1-4	CSVETPGGSNEKLFF	TGCAGCGTTGAGACTCCAGGGGGGAGTAATGAAAAACTGTTTTTT
.	.	TRBV9	TRBJ1-1	CASSVGGGGNTEAFF	TGTGCCAGCAGCGTAGGAGGGGGAGGGAACACTGAAGCTTTCTTT
.	TRBD2	TRBV18	TRBJ2-4	CASSPSSGGGDPTYKNIQYF	TGTGCCAGCTCACCTTCGAGTGGCGGGGGGGACCCGACCTATAAAAACATTCAGTACTTC
.	.	TRBV12-2	TRBJ1-3	CASRLAGGSGTTSSGNTIYF	TGTGCAAGTCGCTTAGCTGGTGGAAGCGGGACCACTAGCTCTGGAAACACCATATATTTT
.	.	TRBV5-4	TRBJ2-7	CASSQTGFYEQYF	TGTGCCAGCAGCCAAACAGGGTTCTACGAGCAGTACTTC
.	TRBD1	TRBV10-3	TRBJ1-5	CAISEPGGGQPQHF	TGTGCCATCAGTGAGCCAGGGGGGGGTCAGCCCCAGCATTTT
.	.	TRBV7-2	TRBJ2-1	CASSSRETYNEQFF	TGTGCCAGCAGCTCCAGGGAAACCTACAATGAGCAGTTCTTC
.	.	TRBV6-1	TRBJ2-1	CASSAGRGGTYNEQFF	TGTGCCAGCAGTGCCGGGAGAGGTGGGACCTACAATGAGCAGTTCTTC
.	TRBD1	TRBV10-1	TRBJ2-2	CASSEQGASTGELFF	TGCGCCAGCAGTGAACAGGGGGCAAGCACCGGGGAGCTGTTTTTT
.	.	TRBV5-5	TRBJ2-7	CASSSSYEQYF	TGTGCCAGCAGCTCCTCCTACGAGCAGTACTTC
few	.	TRBV19	TRBJ1-1	CASSPRTGNTEAFF	TGTGCCAGTAGTCCCCGGACGGGGAACACTGAAGCTTTCTTT
once	.	TRBV27	TRBJ1-1	CASSLSYRGRGGITEAFF	TGTGCCAGCAGTTTATCTTATCGGGGGAGAGGGGGTATCACTGAAGCTTTCTTT
few	.	TRBV4-1	TRBJ1-2	CASSQANYGYTF	TGCGCCAGCAGCCAAGCTAACTATGGCTACACCTTC
.	TRBD2	TRBV19	TRBJ2-3	CASSTRGDGTDTQYF	TGTGCCAGTAGTACTCGGGGGGACGGCACAGATACGCAGTATTTT
.	.	TRBV5-1	TRBJ1-2	CASRETADYGYTF	TGCGCCAGCAGAGAGACCGCGGACTATGGCTACACCTTC
.	.	TRBV7-9	TRBJ2-7	CASSLGSRTTSYEQYF	TGTGCCAGCAGCTTAGGTTCGAGGACAACCTCCTACGAGCAGTACTTC
few	.	TRBV4-2	TRBJ1-1	CASSQDRSTEAFF	TGTGCCAGCAGCCAAGATAGGAGTACTGAAGCTTTCTTT
once	.	TRBV5-1	TRBJ1-2	CASSLEGIGRVYGYTF	TGCGCCAGCAGCTTGGAAGGCATCGGCAGGGTTTATGGCTACACCTTC
.	.	TRBV9	TRBJ2-3	CASSVQGGLTDTQYF	TGTGCCAGCAGCGTACAGGGGGGCCTCACAGATACGCAGTATTTT
.	.	TRBV20-1	TRBJ1-4	CSPQANEKLFF	TGCAGTCCCCAGGCTAATGAAAAACTGTTTTTT
.	TRBD1	TRBV7-6	TRBJ1-2	CASSLEGGANYGYTF	TGTGCCAGCAGCTTAGAAGGGGGCGCTAACTATGGCTACACCTTC
.	.	TRBV9	TRBJ1-1	CASSEGTSEAFF	TGTGCCAGCTCCGAAGGCACGTCTGAAGCTTTCTTT
few	.	TRBV5-1	TRBJ1-1	CASSLVGVTEAFF	TGCGCCAGCAGCTTGGTCGGCGTCACTGAAGCTTTCTTT
.	.	TRBV29-1	TRBJ2-2	CSVEKGRDNTGELFF	TGCAGCGTTGAAAAGGGGCGGGACAACACCGGGGAGCTGTTTTTT
.	.	TRBV5-1	TRBJ1-1	CASSPESWGRGEAFF	TGCGCCAGCAGCCCGGAGTCCTGGGGAAGAGGCGAAGCTTTCTTT
.	TRBD1	TRBV6-5	TRBJ1-6	CAIRRTGLGNSPLHF	TGTGCCATCCGTCGGACAGGGCTGGGTAATTCACCCCTCCACTTT
few	.	TRBV10-3	TRBJ1-1	CAIGGGRQKNTEAFF	TGTGCCATCGGGGGGGGGAGGCAAAAGAACACTGAAGCTTTCTTT
few	.	TRBV6-1	TRBJ2-3	CASSEARGADTQYF	TGTGCCAGCAGTGAAGCGAGGGGGGCAGATACGCAGTATTTT
.	.	TRBV6-5	TRBJ2-7	CASSYSTKLYPGEQYF	TGTGCCAGCAGTTACTCGACAAAGCTATACCCCGGGGAGCAGTACTTC
.	.	TRBV10-2	TRBJ1-5	CASSESAVTTNQPQHF	TGCGCCAGCAGTGAGAGTGCAGTGACAACAAATCAGCCCCAGCATTTT
.	.	TRBV11-1	TRBJ2-7	CASRGNRVRYF	TGTGCCAGCAGGGGGAACAGGGTTCGGTACTTC
.	.	TRBV15	TRBJ1-1	CATSRGGRSNSEAFF	TGTGCCACCAGCAGGGGTGGTAGGAGTAACTCTGAAGCTTTCTTT
.	TRBD2	TRBV5-1	TRBJ2-5	CASSSGLAGGNQETQYF	TGCGCCAGCAGCTCGGGACTAGCGGGGGGAAACCAAGAGACCCAGTACTTC
.	.	TRBV20-1	TRBJ2-7	CSAGGSYEQYF	TGCAGTGCTGGCGGGTCTTACGAGCAGTACTTC
.	.	TRBV6-1	TRBJ1-2	CASSDNYYGYTF	TGTGCCAGCAGTGATAATTACTATGGCTACACCTTC
.	.	TRBV29-1	TRBJ1-2	CSGLNDRNYGYTF	TGCAGCGGGTTGAATGACAGGAACTATGGCTACACCTTC
.	.	TRBV11-3	TRBJ1-1	CASSLVPTEAFF	TGTGCCAGCAGCTTAGTCCCGACTGAAGCTTTCTTT
.	.	TRBV29-1	TRBJ2-7	CSVEDQEGRLNEQYF	TGCAGCGTTGAAGATCAGGAGGGCCGTCTCAACGAGCAGTACTTC
.	TRBD1	TRBV10-3	TRBJ2-7	CAITPGQGEQYF	TGTGCCATCACCCCAGGACAGGGCGAGCAGTACTTC
.	TRBD1	TRBV19	TRBJ1-3	CASTLTGKGNTIYF	TGTGCCAGTACCCTGACAGGGAAGGGAAACACCATATATTTT
.	TRBD1	TRBV6-5	TRBJ1-2	CASKGTGANYGYTF	TGTGCCAGCAAAGGAACAGGGGCTAACTATGGCTACACCTTC
.	TRBD2	TRBV30	TRBJ2-2	CAWTRLAVNTGELFF	TGTGCCTGGACCAGACTAGCGGTGAACACCGGGGAGCTGTTTTTT
.	.	TRBV5-8	TRBJ1-5	CASSLYMGSNQPQHF	TGTGCCAGCAGCCTTTATATGGGTAGCAATCAGCCCCAGCATTTT